Listed below are T cell receptor beta chains from one sample, sequenced in a study of cytomegalovirus exposure and HLA in healthy donors. Sequencing used immunoSEQ multiplex PCR; TCRdb keeps in-frame clones, though not all of them. The table shows approximately 300,000 clones, with 80% occurring only once. Sequencing was performed on PBMCs. Receptors originate from a girl aged 2-10 years in good health and CMV-seronegative. Each CDR3 is given with its conserved first and last residue. Fields, in order: V gene, D gene, J gene, clone size, CDR3 DNA, CDR3 protein. D genes are given only for firm matches. The size entry is marked missing in some rows and otherwise reads once, few, many or a size class.

v_call: TRBV5-1
d_call: TRBD1
j_call: TRBJ2-2
clone_size: NA
cdr3_nt: TGCGCCAGCGCCCGGACAGGGGGTACCCAAACCGGGGAGCTGTTTTTT
cdr3_aa: CASARTGGTQTGELFF

v_call: TRBV5-1
d_call: NA
j_call: TRBJ1-4
clone_size: once
cdr3_nt: TGCGCCAGCAGCTTGGCCGGGACACCACGGGAAAAACTGTTTTTT
cdr3_aa: CASSLAGTPREKLFF

v_call: TRBV9
d_call: NA
j_call: TRBJ2-2
clone_size: NA
cdr3_nt: TGTGCCAGCAGTAGTATTGAGGTACGGAACACCGGGGAGCTGTTTTTT
cdr3_aa: CASSSIEVRNTGELFF

v_call: TRBV7-9
d_call: NA
j_call: TRBJ1-3
clone_size: few
cdr3_nt: TGTGCCAGCAGCTTGATTAGGGGGAGCGGAAACACCATATATTTT
cdr3_aa: CASSLIRGSGNTIYF

v_call: TRBV7-3
d_call: TRBD2
j_call: TRBJ2-1
clone_size: few
cdr3_nt: TGTGCCAGCAGCCCGGGACTAGCAGAAGACAATGAGCAGTTCTTC
cdr3_aa: CASSPGLAEDNEQFF

v_call: TRBV10-3
d_call: NA
j_call: TRBJ1-4
clone_size: once
cdr3_nt: TGTGCCATCAGGGCCGGGACACCCGAAACAGAAAAACTGTTTTTT
cdr3_aa: CAIRAGTPETEKLFF

v_call: TRBV12-5
d_call: TRBD1
j_call: TRBJ1-5
clone_size: NA
cdr3_nt: TGTGCTAGTGGCCTCGGGACAGGGGCTGAGCCCCAGCATTTT
cdr3_aa: CASGLGTGAEPQHF

v_call: TRBV9
d_call: NA
j_call: TRBJ2-1
clone_size: NA
cdr3_nt: TGTGCCAGCACAGGTGACGTTTGGAATGAGCAGTTCTTC
cdr3_aa: CASTGDVWNEQFF

v_call: TRBV7-9
d_call: NA
j_call: TRBJ1-6
clone_size: NA
cdr3_nt: TGTGCCAGCAGCTTATTTGCAGGGTATTATAATTCACCCCTCCACTTT
cdr3_aa: CASSLFAGYYNSPLHF

v_call: TRBV10-3
d_call: TRBD1
j_call: TRBJ2-7
clone_size: NA
cdr3_nt: TGTGCCATCAGCGCCACAGGGGGCGAGGCCACCTACGAGCAGTACTTC
cdr3_aa: CAISATGGEATYEQYF